This T cell receptor beta chain was sequenced during a study of shared clonotypes between healthy human individuals. At the level of the study: Researchers assigned three CD4 naive, three CD4 memory, two CD8 naive and one CD8 memory plate to each donor.

An assay was performed, and its level was deep. Libraries were prepared by immunoSEQ multiplex PCR; TCRdb keeps only in-frame clonotypes and omits some of them. This table holds nearly 1 million clones, more than 75% found once. V dropped 7 bases and J dropped 4; count of bases not matched to a gene: 5. CDR3 size: 13 residues. Germline V gives CDR1 SGHRS, CDR2 YFSETQ. Sequenced sample: memory CD4+ T cells sorted from blood. Subset here: CD45RA-negative fraction. This sequence originates from a man aged 18 to 30 in good health. This chain uses TRBV5-1 with TRBJ2-5; 9 bases line up with TRBD1. The CDR3: CASQTGGGETQYF. The CDR3 region has the DNA TGCGCCAGCCAAACAGGGGGCGGAGAGACCCAGTACTTC.